This T cell receptor (beta chain) appears in the sequencing data of a study of glioma-infiltrating T cells after dendritic cell vaccination (dated by TCRdb to 2015 to 2016). The study in broad terms: The cohort comprised around 15 glioblastoma patients from Phase I and II dendritic cell vaccination trials, 9 newly diagnosed and 6 with recurrent disease. Tumor-infiltrating lymphocyte content was quantified and tumor and blood repertoires were compared in dendritic cell-vaccinated glioblastoma patients by deep sequencing of TCR beta CDR3 regions. Survival after dendritic cell vaccination was correlated with TCR sequencing metrics such as TIL content and the overlap between tumor and blood repertoires. Each patient was given three intradermal dendritic cell vaccine injections, spaced two weeks apart, in the arm below the axilla. Between the early 2000s and the early 2010s, patients were given autologous tumor lysate-pulsed dendritic cell vaccination. The vaccine was prepared from monocyte-derived dendritic cells that were cultured for 6 to 7 days with IL-4 and GM-CSF and then pulsed overnight with autologous tumor lysate.

Taken with the paper, the label for time point translates to: after dendritic cell vaccination, including at tumor progression/relapse. Selection of patients required sufficient residual fresh-frozen tumor tissue and over two years of available survival data. Although molecular status otherwise differed among the glioblastoma patients, no patient had an isocitrate dehydrogenase mutation. PBMC were collected before vaccination, two weeks after the third vaccination, and at tumor progression if tumor progression occurred. The Qiagen DNeasy Blood extraction Kit was used for extraction of genomic DNA. The immunoSEQ assay amplified TCRB CDR3 regions from around 2.1 micrograms of genomic DNA, or from all available DNA when less than that amount was available. For multiplex PCR, 60 forward primers for TCR V beta segments and 13 reverse primers for J beta segments were used. To estimate reads per starting template, synthetic control templates were spiked into each sample at limiting dilution. Sequencing produced 87 bp reads on the Illumina HiSeq System. The authors' analysis ran thus. To remove PCR and sequencing errors, closely related sequences were merged with a nearest neighbor algorithm. TCR overlap was measured as the percentage of unique tumor TCR beta sequences that were also present in the peripheral blood of the same patient. Not all clones reach the TCRdb copy of this immuneACCESS table, which keeps in-frame sequences only. Checked studies attribute under half of the gap to unresolved V genes and leave the rest unexplained. D and trimming come from the DNA, and the V and J calls and clone size come from that table. A total of about 76,000 clones appear in this sample, roughly 84% of them only once. 2% to 2.5% of the sample comes from the top ten.

Points on this clone: Its antigen remains unidentified. There are no base qualities to consult, and no much larger clone falls within one base.

V lost 5 bases and J lost 3 bases; the stretch between them is 11 bases long. In the germline V gene, CDR1 corresponds to SGHTA and CDR2 to FQGNSA. CDR3 length: 14 amino acids, cysteine to phenylalanine. The kept DNA is CDR3 alone, 42 bases in frame from the first base. Overall study outcomes, separate from this receptor: The response model built on TCR overlap across three groups was characterized as speculative, with prospective validation still needed. The cohort was small and heterogeneous, only a few patients had full blood and tumor sets, and even fewer had initial-recurrent tumor pairs. After dendritic cell vaccination, a higher estimated pretreatment TIL content predicted longer time to progression and overall survival. No direct relationship between TCR clonality and survival was found, suggesting that a diverse polyclonal response may matter.

This sequence originates from a human donor with glioblastoma. The source was blood, collected after dendritic cell vaccination. The sequence links TRBV7-2 to TRBJ1-5, with the D gene too uncertain to name. The DNA sequence is given as TGTGCCAGCAGCGGAGGAGGTTACAATCAGCCCCAGCATTTT. Translated, it reads CASSGGGYNQPQHF.